Listed here are 20 T cell receptor beta chains from one sample, sequenced in a study of CD4 T cells in relation to SARS-CoV-2 and coronaviruses. The antigens for these receptors are not known. Clones were read by immunoSEQ multiplex PCR, and TCRdb kept only the in-frame ones, dropping some. This table holds just over 15,000 clones, over 60% found once. Unexposed donor CD4+ T cells date from about 2011-2018, before the COVID-19 pandemic. After roughly 9 days of culture, CD4+ T cells were isolated. Sample: CD4+ T cells from PBMCs, cultured in vitro. These receptors were collected from a human donor in good health.

The chain carries TRBV19 and TRBJ1-2; 8 nucleotides agree with TRBD1. Germline-derived CDR1 and CDR2 are LNHDA and SQIVND (reference sequence). Trimming at V came to 1 base and at J to 5 bases, leaving 6 bases not matched to a gene. The CDR3 consists of 15 residues. CDR3 residues: CASSIVTGDLYGYTF. The CDR3 DNA reads as TGTGCCAGTAGTATAGTGACAGGGGACTTATATGGCTACACCTTC.

The DNA of the CDR3 is TGTGCCACCAGCCTAGCGGGGCCCTCCTACAATGAGCAGTTCTTC. Encoded protein: CATSLAGPSYNEQFF. The V and J genes are TRBV15 and TRBJ2-1; 9 bases agree with TRBD2. Trimming took 5 bases from V and 0 from J; bases not matched to a gene: 2. The CDR3 consists of 15 residues. CDR1 and CDR2 from the germline V gene are LNHNV and YYDKDF (reference sequence).

This clone has more than one count but fewer than ten. The chain couples TRBV4-2 to TRBJ2-2; D unresolved. The CDR3 contains 16 residues. Germline V gives CDR1 LGHNA, CDR2 YNFKEQ. The germline V and J ends were trimmed by 1 base and 6 bases, with 15 bases remaining between them. The DNA for the CDR3 is TGTGCCAGCAGCCAAGTTCCAGGAGTCGTGCCCGGGGAGCTGTTTTTT. Its protein is CASSQVPGVVPGELFF.

This chain connects TRBV6-5 to TRBJ2-4; 8 nucleotides agree with TRBD1. The CDR3 consists of 12 residues. J gave up 8 bases and V 6 bases, and 3 bases lay outside the gene matches. The V gene's germline CDR1 is MNHEY and CDR2 SVGAGI. The CDR3 is CASRDREDIQYF. For the CDR3, the DNA is TGTGCCAGCAGGGACAGGGAGGACATTCAGTACTTC.

This chain links TRBV27 with TRBJ1-2; D call uncertain. Germline V gene lookup returns CDR1 MNHEY and CDR2 SMNVEV (reference sequence). This CDR3 has 9 residues. V dropped 8 bases and J dropped 7 bases, with 5 bases sitting between them. The CDR3 region has the DNA TGTGCCAGCTCGTCTGGCTACACCTTC. Its protein is CASSSGYTF.

V is TRBV28 and J is TRBJ1-4; D is perhaps TRBD1 (6 bases). The germline V gene encodes CDR1 MDHEN and CDR2 SYDVKM. V lost 6 bases to trimming and J lost 8 bases, with 16 bases between them. The length of the CDR3 is 14 residues. Here the CDR3 DNA reads TGTGCCAGCAGCCCAGCGGGGGCAGGGGAAAAACTGTTTTTT. Amino acid sequence: CASSPAGAGEKLFF.

The chain employs TRBV6-1 and TRBJ1-2, with 7 bases matching TRBD1. Germline CDR1 reads MNHNS; CDR2 reads SASEGT. With 1 base clipped from V and 8 bases from J, the junction kept 4 bases outside the gene matches. The CDR3 totals 13 residues. The CDR3 nucleotides read TGTGCCAGCAGTGAAGACAGGGGCTGGGGCTACACCTTC. Amino acid sequence: CASSEDRGWGYTF.

The chain has TRBV11-2 and TRBJ1-1; no firm D call. Germline assignment: CDR1 SGHAT and CDR2 FQNNGV. This CDR3 has 16 amino acids. The V gene lost 1 base and the J gene lost 1 base, with 13 bases spanning the gap. The CDR3 nucleotides read TGTGCCAGCAGCTTAGTATTTTCCCGGACGAACACTGAAGCTTTCTTT. Translation gives CASSLVFSRTNTEAFF. Drawing the rest from reference TRBV11-2 and TRBJ1-1, the complete variable domain is EAGVAQSPRYKIIEKRQSVAFWCNPISGHATLYWYQQILGQGPKLLIQFQNNGVVDDSQLPKDRFSAERLKGVDSTLKIQPAKLEDSAVYLCASSLVFSRTNTEAFFGQGTRLTVV.

This clone appeared a few times. V is TRBV4-1 and J is TRBJ1-2; D ambiguous. The germline V gene encodes CDR1 MGHRA and CDR2 YSYEKL. V gave up 0 bases and J gave up 4 bases, with 12 bases separating them. The CDR3 length is 15 residues. In DNA form, the CDR3 reads TGCGCCAGCAGCCAAGAAGGGCCGATTTTCTATGGCTACACCTTC. It translates to CASSQEGPIFYGYTF.

The sample holds one count of this clone. This chain connects TRBV10-3 to TRBJ1-5, with 10 bases that match TRBD1. The CDR3 is 16 amino acids. Germline V gene lookup returns CDR1 ENHRY and CDR2 SYGVKD. J was trimmed by 0 bases and V by 4 bases; bases with no gene match: 3. DNA for the CDR3: TGTGCCATCAGTGGGGACAGGGGACTTAGCAATCAGCCCCAGCATTTT. It specifies CAISGDRGLSNQPQHF.

As for this clone: One end of the junction is discordant with germline, which a read error may explain. V gene TRBV30 combines with J gene TRBJ2-7, with TRBD2 as a possible D gene (6 bases). The germline V gene encodes CDR1 GTSNPN and CDR2 SVGIG (reference sequence). The CDR3 sequence is 11 residues long. Here the CDR3 DNA reads TGTGCCTGGAGTGAACGACTAGAATCGGCGTTC. It codes for CAWSERLESAF.

This chain uses TRBV7-9 with TRBJ2-3; 11 nucleotides line up with TRBD2. Germline V gene data show CDR1 as SEHNR and CDR2 as FQNEAQ (reference sequence). The CDR3 totals 18 residues. Trimming took 4 bases from V and 0 from J; bases not matched to a gene: 9. CDR3 sequence: CASSSSGRRLKSTDTQYF. CDR3 nucleotide sequence: TGTGCCAGCAGCTCTAGCGGGAGGCGATTGAAAAGCACAGATACGCAGTATTTT. Using reference TRBV7-9 and TRBJ2-3 for the parts outside the CDR3, the full variable domain is DTGVSQNPRHKITKRGQNVTFRCDPISEHNRLYWYRQTLGQGPEFLTYFQNEAQLEKSRLLSDRFSAERPKGSFSTLEIQRTEQGDSAMYLCASSSSGRRLKSTDTQYFGPGTRLTVL.

In its sample, this clone was seen a few times. The chain recombines TRBV7-8 with TRBJ2-3; 14 bases match TRBD2. The CDR3 is 17 amino acids. J lost 1 base, V lost 7 bases, and 7 bases had no gene match. Germline lookup yields CDR1 SGHVS and CDR2 FQNEAQ. The CDR3 region has the DNA TGTGCCAGCATAACCGGGACTAGCGGGAGAGGCACAGATACGCAGTATTTT. Its translation is CASITGTSGRGTDTQYF.

J is TRBJ1-5 and V is TRBV28; a weak D match, TRBD1 (5 bases). Per germline, CDR1 MDHEN and CDR2 SYDVKM. V lost 6 bases and J 7 bases, leaving 13 bases between the germline ends. This CDR3 is built from 13 residues. This CDR3 is CASSLSGTQPQHF. CDR3 bases: TGTGCCAGCAGCCTTTCAGGGACGCAGCCCCAGCATTTT.

The count of this clone is one. The rearrangement joins TRBV28 to TRBJ1-2; 7 nucleotides agree with TRBD1. Trimming removed 6 bases from V and 4 bases from J; junction bases left unmatched: 11. Per germline, CDR1 MDHEN and CDR2 SYDVKM. The CDR3 runs to 15 residues. Here the CDR3 reads CASSRKRQGLYGYTF. As DNA, the CDR3 is TGTGCCAGCAGCCGGAAACGACAGGGTCTCTATGGCTACACCTTC.

The chain has TRBV11-3 and TRBJ2-7, with TRBD1 matching 8 bases. Trimming cost V 5 bases and J 7 bases; bases outside gene matches: 13. This CDR3 has 15 residues. The germline V gene has CDR1 SGHNT and CDR2 YENEEA. The CDR3 reads CASSHGRTGKREQYF. CDR3 in DNA: TGTGCCAGCAGCCACGGCCGGACAGGGAAGAGGGAGCAGTACTTC. The whole variable domain, remainder taken from reference TRBV11-3 and TRBJ2-7, is EAGVVQSPRYKIIEKKQPVAFWCNPISGHNTLYWYLQNLGQGPELLIRYENEEAVDDSQLPKDRFSAERLKGVDSTLKIQPAELGDSAVYLCASSHGRTGKREQYFGPGTRLTVT.

There are a few counts of this clone. This chain connects TRBV10-1 to TRBJ2-2; D unclear. Germline CDR1 and CDR2: WNHNN and SYGVQD (reference sequence). V was cut by 2 bases and J by 7 bases, with 5 bases left in between. The CDR3 is made up of 12 amino acids. For the CDR3, the DNA is TGCGCCAGCAGTGAGAGAAGCGGGGAGCTGTTTTTT. This encodes CASSERSGELFF.

A word on this clone: Additional DNA sequences in this sample encode the identical CDR3. This chain uses TRBV25-1 with TRBJ1-1; D is possibly TRBD1 (6 bases). Germline CDR1 MGHDK, CDR2 SYGVNS. V lost 4 bases, J lost 5 bases, and 17 bases lay in between. The CDR3 runs to 15 residues. CDR3 sequence reads: CASSVRGARNTEAFF. CDR3 DNA sequence: TGTGCCAGCAGTGTGCGGGGGGCCCGGAATACTGAAGCTTTCTTT.

The sample holds a few counts of this clone. V usage is TRBV5-4 and J usage is TRBJ1-3; perhaps TRBD1 as D (5 bases). CDR3 length equals 14 residues. Germline values: CDR1 SGHNT, CDR2 YYREEE (reference sequence). V was pared by 0 bases and J by 4 bases, with 8 bases between. CDR3 loop: CASSLGGNGNTIYF. The DNA for the CDR3 is TGTGCCAGCAGCTTGGGGGGGAACGGAAACACCATATATTTT.

The chain couples TRBV11-2 to TRBJ2-7, with 10 bases matching TRBD2. The CDR3 contains 16 residues. J gave up 4 bases and V 2 bases, and 8 bases lay outside the gene matches. Germline V gives CDR1 SGHAT, CDR2 FQNNGV. The CDR3 coding sequence is TGTGCCAGCAGCTTAAGTGGGGCTAGCGGGAGTTACGAGCAGTACTTC. Translation: CASSLSGASGSYEQYF.